The 3 T cell receptor beta chains in this list originate from one sample, sequenced in a study of CD8 T cells in ankylosing spondylitis. Overall study results and limits: The study identified a TCR beta motif of seven or eight highly homologous variants that appeared characteristic of ankylosing spondylitis blood.

TCRdb called the 5' RACE reads again in MiXCR, with one record for every CDR3 protein. The sample lists more than 600,000 distinct CDR3 sequences, under 20% occurring once. These receptors are not linked to any known antigen. The sample comprised blood, either unsorted or a sorted T cell fraction (not recorded which). The source is a male donor with ankylosing spondylitis.

V is TRBV7-9 and J is TRBJ2-7; maybe TRBD1 (5 bases). V lost 3 bases and J lost 2, with 17 bases in between. The CDR3 sequence is 16 residues long. Germline-derived CDR1 and CDR2 are SEHNR and FQNEAQ (reference sequence). The CDR3 DNA follows: TGTGCCAGCAGCTTCATTTGGCAGGGCGACCCCTACGAGCAGTACTTC. Translating gives CASSFIWQGDPYEQYF.

This chain uses TRBV29-1 with TRBJ2-1, with TRBD2 identical over 7 bases. The CDR3 runs to 10 residues. Germline-derived CDR1 and CDR2 are SQVTM and ANQGSEA. J lost 10 bases, V lost 4 bases, and 1 base had no gene match. CDR3 loop: CSVVRGEQFF. The DNA for the CDR3 is TGCAGCGTTGTGCGGGGGGAGCAGTTCTTC.

This clonotype was counted between two and nine times. The V and J genes are TRBV12-3 or TRBV12-4 and TRBJ2-4; unclear D gene. The V end was cut by 1 base, the J end by 2 bases, with 6 bases between. This CDR3 is 14 amino acids long. The CDR3 loop reads CASSLGITKNIQYF. DNA of the CDR3: TGTGCCAGCAGTTTAGGTATCACCAAAAACATTCAGTACTTC.